One sample yielded the 6 T cell receptor beta chains listed below, sequenced in a study of siplizumab effects on memory and regulatory T cells. Some clones are missing from TCRdb's copy, which holds only in-frame ones; the method was immunoSEQ multiplex PCR. Among roughly 60,000 clones listed, approximately 95% were seen once. Sequenced sample: CD8+ T cells sorted from blood. The receptors stem from a human donor in good health.

The V gene is TRBV9, the J gene TRBJ2-7, with 7 bases identical to TRBD1. CDR3 length: 14 amino acids. Germline CDR1 is SGDLS and CDR2 is YYNGEE. After removal of 4 bases from V and 5 bases from J, the junction contained 9 bases not matched to a gene. The CDR3 DNA is TGTGCCAGCAGCCCTTGGGACAGTCCAGACGAGCAGTACTTC. It is translated as CASSPWDSPDEQYF.

J is TRBJ2-1 and V is TRBV2; 9 bases align to TRBD1. This CDR3 spans 14 amino acids. J was trimmed by 3 bases and V by 11 bases; bases with no gene match: 8. The germline V gene encodes CDR1 SNHLY and CDR2 FYNNEI. The CDR3 protein is CAGVRDRDYNEQFF. CDR3 nucleotides: TGTGCCGGCGTCCGGGACAGGGACTACAATGAGCAGTTCTTC.

The chain combines TRBV10-2 with TRBJ2-7, with D perhaps TRBD2 (5 bases). The CDR3 covers 13 residues. Germline V gene lookup returns CDR1 WSHSY and CDR2 SAAADI. The V and J ends lost 8 bases and 3 bases respectively, with 14 bases between them. This CDR3 is CASAGGRSYEQYF. The CDR3 DNA is TGCGCCAGCGCGGGCGGCAGAAGCTACGAGCAGTACTTC.

V and J are TRBV9 and TRBJ1-5; no reliable D call. This CDR3 comprises 16 residues. V gave up 0 bases and J gave up 1 base, with 11 bases separating them. Per germline, CDR1 SGDLS and CDR2 YYNGEE. The CDR3 nucleotides read TGTGCCAGCAGCGTAGGGAAAACGGTCAGCAATCAGCCCCAGCATTTT. This sequence encodes CASSVGKTVSNQPQHF.

The chain links TRBV13 to TRBJ2-1; D gene uncertain. CDR3 size: 12 residues. The V end lost 0 bases, the J end lost 9 bases, and 6 bases lay between the germline ends. The germline gives CDR1 PRHDT, CDR2 FYEKMQ (reference sequence). The CDR3 bases are TGTGCCAGCAGCTTAGGGAATACTGAGCAGTTCTTC. It yields the protein CASSLGNTEQFF.

The CDR3 is CASSPPLGNQPQHF. The DNA of the CDR3 is TGTGCCAGTAGTCCGCCGTTGGGCAATCAGCCCCAGCATTTT. The chain uses TRBV19 and TRBJ1-5, with no clear D. The CDR3 covers 14 residues. CDR1 LNHDA and CDR2 SQIVND come from the germline V gene (reference sequence). Trimming shortened V by 5 bases and J by 2 bases, and 10 bases separated the two germline ends. Combining the CDR3 with reference TRBV19 and TRBJ1-5 gives the whole variable domain DGGITQSPKYLFRKEGQNVTLSCEQNLNHDAMYWYRQDPGQGLRLIYYSQIVNDFQKGDIAEGYSVSREKKESFPLTVTSAQKNPTAFYLCASSPPLGNQPQHFGDGTRLSIL.